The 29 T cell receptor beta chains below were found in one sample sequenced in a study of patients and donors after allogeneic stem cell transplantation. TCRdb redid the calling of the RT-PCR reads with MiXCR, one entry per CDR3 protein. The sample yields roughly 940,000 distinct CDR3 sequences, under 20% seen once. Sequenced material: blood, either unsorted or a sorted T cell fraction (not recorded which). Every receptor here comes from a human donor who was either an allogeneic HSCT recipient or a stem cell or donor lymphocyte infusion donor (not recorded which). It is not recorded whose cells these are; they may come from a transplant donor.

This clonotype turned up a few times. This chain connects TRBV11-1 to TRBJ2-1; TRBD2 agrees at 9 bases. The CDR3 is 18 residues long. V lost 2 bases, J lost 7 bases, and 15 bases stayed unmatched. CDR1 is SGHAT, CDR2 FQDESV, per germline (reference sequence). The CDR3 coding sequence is TGTGCCAGCAGCTTAAACAGCGGGGGGTTTTTATTAGTAAATGAGCAGTTCTTC. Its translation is CASSLNSGGFLLVNEQFF.

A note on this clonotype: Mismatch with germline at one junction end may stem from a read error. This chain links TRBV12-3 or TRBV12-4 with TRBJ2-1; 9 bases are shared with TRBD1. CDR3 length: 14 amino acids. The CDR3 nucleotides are TGTGCCAGCAGCGCGGGTGTTCATGGACAGGGGTCATCCTTC. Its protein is CASSAGVHGQGSSF.

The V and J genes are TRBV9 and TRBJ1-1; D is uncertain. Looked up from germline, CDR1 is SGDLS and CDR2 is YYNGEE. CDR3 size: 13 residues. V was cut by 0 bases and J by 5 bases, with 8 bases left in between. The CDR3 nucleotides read TGTGCCAGCAGCGTAGACGGGAGGACTGAAGCTTTCTTT. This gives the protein CASSVDGRTEAFF.

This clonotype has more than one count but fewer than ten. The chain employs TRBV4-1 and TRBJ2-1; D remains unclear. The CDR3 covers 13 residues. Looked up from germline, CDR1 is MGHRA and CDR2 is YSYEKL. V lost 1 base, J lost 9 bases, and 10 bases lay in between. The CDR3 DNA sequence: TGCGCCAGCAGCCAAGCTGCGGCAGTTGAGCAGTTCTTC. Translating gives CASSQAAAVEQFF.

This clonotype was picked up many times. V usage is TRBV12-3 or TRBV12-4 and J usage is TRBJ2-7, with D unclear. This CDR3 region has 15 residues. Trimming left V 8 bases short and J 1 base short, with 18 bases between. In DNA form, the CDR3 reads TGTGCCAGCGGAAAAAGCGCGGTTCGGTCCTACGAGCAGTACTTC. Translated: CASGKSAVRSYEQYF.

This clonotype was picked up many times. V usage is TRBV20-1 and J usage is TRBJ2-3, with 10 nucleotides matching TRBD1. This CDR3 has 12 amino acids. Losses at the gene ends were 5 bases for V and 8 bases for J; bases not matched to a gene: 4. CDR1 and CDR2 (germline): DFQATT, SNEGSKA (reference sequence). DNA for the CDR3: TGCAGTGCTCCCTGGACAGGGGGTACGCAGTATTTT. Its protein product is CSAPWTGGTQYF.

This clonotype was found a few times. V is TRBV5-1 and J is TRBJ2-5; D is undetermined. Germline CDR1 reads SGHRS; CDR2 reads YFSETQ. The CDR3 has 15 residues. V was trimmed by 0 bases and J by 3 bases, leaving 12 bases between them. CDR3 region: CASSLVPSWEETQYF. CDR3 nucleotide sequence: TGCGCCAGCAGCTTGGTGCCCAGCTGGGAAGAGACCCAGTACTTC.

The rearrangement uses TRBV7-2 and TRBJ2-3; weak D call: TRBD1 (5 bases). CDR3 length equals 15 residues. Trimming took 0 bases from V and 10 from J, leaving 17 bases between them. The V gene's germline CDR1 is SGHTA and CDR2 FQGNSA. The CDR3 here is CASSLAGRSPFPQYF. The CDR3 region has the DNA TGTGCCAGCAGCTTAGCGGGGCGGTCCCCCTTCCCGCAGTATTTT.

CDR3 loop: CASSTPGQGLNEQYF. CDR3 DNA: TGTGCCAGCAGTACTCCGGGACAGGGCTTGAACGAGCAGTACTTC. The rearrangement joins TRBV27 to TRBJ2-7, with 9 bases fitting TRBD1. Germline CDR1 MNHEY, CDR2 SMNVEV (reference sequence). Germline trimming cut 5 bases from V and 5 bases from J; bases unmatched to any gene: 10. The CDR3 has 15 residues.

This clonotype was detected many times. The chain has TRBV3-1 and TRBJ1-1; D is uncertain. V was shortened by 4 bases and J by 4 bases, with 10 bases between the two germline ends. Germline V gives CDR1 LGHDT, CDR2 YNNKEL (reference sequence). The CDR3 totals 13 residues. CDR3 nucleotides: TGTGCCAGCAGCCGCAACGGCGGCACTGAAGCTTTCTTT. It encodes CASSRNGGTEAFF.

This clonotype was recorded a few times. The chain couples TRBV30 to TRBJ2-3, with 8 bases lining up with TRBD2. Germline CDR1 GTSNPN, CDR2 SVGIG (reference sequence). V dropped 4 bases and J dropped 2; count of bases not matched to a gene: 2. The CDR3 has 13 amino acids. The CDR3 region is CAWTGGATDTQYF. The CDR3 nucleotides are TGTGCCTGGACGGGGGGGGCCACAGATACGCAGTATTTT. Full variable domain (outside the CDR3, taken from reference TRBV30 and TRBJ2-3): SQTIHQWPATLVQPVGSPLSLECTVEGTSNPNLYWYRQAAGRGLQLLFYSVGIGQISSEVPQNLSASRPQDRQFILSSKKLLLSDSGFYLCAWTGGATDTQYFGPGTRLTVL.

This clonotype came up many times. The CDR3 DNA sequence: TGTGCCATCGGGGGAGCGTCTAGCACAGATACGCAGTATTTT. Its protein is CAIGGASSTDTQYF. This chain links TRBV10-3 with TRBJ2-3, with D perhaps being TRBD1 or TRBD2 (5 bases each). Germline values: CDR1 ENHRY, CDR2 SYGVKD. The CDR3 is made up of 14 amino acids. The V end lost 8 bases, the J end lost 0 bases, and 12 bases lay between the germline ends.

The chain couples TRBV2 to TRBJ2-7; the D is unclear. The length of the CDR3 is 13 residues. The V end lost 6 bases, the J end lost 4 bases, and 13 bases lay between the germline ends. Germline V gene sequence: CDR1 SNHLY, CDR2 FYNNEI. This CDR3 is CASSDGPLYEQYF. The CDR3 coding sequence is TGTGCCAGCAGCGACGGGCCGTTGTACGAGCAGTACTTC. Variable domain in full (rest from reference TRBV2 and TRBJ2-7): EPEVTQTPSHQVTQMGQEVILRCVPISNHLYFYWYRQILGQKVEFLVSFYNNEISEKSEIFDDQFSVERPDGSNFTLKIRSTKLEDSAMYFCASSDGPLYEQYFGPGTRLTVT.

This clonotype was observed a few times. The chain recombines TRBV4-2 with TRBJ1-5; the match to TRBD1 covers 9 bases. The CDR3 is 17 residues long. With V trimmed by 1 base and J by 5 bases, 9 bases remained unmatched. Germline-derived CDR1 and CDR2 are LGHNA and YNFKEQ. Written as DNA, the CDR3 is TGTGCCAGCAGCCAAGCTCAGAAAACAGGGGGCGATCAGCCCCAGCATTTT. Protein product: CASSQAQKTGGDQPQHF.

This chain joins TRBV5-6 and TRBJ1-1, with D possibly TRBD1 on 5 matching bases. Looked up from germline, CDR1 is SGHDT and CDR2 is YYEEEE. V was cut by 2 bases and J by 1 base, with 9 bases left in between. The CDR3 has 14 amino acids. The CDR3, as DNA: TGTGCCAGCAGCTTCGTGACAGCGAACACTGAAGCTTTCTTT. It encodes CASSFVTANTEAFF.

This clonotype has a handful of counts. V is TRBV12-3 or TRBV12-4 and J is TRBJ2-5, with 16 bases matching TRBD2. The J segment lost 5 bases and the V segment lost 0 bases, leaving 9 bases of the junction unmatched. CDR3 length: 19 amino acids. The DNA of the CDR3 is TGTGCCAGCAGTTTAGCGGGACTAGCGGGAGGGCCTTTGTGGGAGACCCAGTACTTC. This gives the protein CASSLAGLAGGPLWETQYF.

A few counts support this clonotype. As DNA, the CDR3 is TGTGCCAGCAGCTTACACATGGGAGGACAGGCCACAGATACGCAGTATTTT. Its translation: CASSLHMGGQATDTQYF. The rearrangement joins TRBV11-2 to TRBJ2-3; possibly TRBD1 for D (7 bases). CDR3 length: 17 amino acids. V dropped 2 bases and J dropped 2 bases, with 17 bases sitting between them. The germline V gene has CDR1 SGHAT and CDR2 FQNNGV.

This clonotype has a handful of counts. The CDR3 DNA is TGTGCCAGCAGCCAAGAGAGAGGGAGCTCCTACAATGAGCAGTTCTTC. It codes for CASSQERGSSYNEQFF. The chain has TRBV4-2 and TRBJ2-1; D is perhaps TRBD2 (5 bases). Germline V CDR1 and CDR2: LGHNA, YNFKEQ. The CDR3 is 16 amino acids. V was cut by 0 bases and J by 0 bases, with 9 bases left in between.

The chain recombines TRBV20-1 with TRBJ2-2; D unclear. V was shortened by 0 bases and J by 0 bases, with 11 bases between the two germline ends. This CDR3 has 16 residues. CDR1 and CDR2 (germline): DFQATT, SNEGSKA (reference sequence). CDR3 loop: CSARDFPGANTGELFF. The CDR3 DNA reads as TGCAGTGCTAGAGATTTCCCGGGTGCGAACACCGGGGAGCTGTTTTTT.

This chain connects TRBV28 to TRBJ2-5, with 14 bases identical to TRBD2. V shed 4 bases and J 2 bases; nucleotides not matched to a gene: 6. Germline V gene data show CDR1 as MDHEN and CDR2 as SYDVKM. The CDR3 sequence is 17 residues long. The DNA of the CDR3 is TGTGCCAGCAGTTCAATCCGGACTAGCGGGAGGCAAGAGACCCAGTACTTC. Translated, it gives CASSSIRTSGRQETQYF.

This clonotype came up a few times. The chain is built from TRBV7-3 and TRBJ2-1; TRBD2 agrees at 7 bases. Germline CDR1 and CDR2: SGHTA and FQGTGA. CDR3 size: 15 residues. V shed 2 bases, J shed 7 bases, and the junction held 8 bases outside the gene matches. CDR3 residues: CASSLDGFGGNEQFF. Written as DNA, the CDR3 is TGTGCCAGCAGCTTAGACGGTTTCGGGGGGAATGAGCAGTTCTTC.

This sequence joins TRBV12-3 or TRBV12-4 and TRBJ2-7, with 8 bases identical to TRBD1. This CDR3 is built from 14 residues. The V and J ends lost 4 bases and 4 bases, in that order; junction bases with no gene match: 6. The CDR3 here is CASSWQGAGYEQYF. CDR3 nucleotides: TGTGCCAGCAGTTGGCAGGGGGCAGGATACGAGCAGTACTTC.

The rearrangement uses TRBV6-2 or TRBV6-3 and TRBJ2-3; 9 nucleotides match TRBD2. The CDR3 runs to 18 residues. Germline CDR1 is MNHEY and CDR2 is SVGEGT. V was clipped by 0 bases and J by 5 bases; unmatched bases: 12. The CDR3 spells CASSYSAGGRASEDTQYF. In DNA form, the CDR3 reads TGTGCCAGCAGTTACTCGGCGGGCGGGAGGGCCAGTGAAGATACGCAGTATTTT.

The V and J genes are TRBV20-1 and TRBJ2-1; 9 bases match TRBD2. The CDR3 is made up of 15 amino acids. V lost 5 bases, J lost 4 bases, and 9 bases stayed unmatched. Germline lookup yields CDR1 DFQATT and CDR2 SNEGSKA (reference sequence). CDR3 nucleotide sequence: TGCAGTGCTGTCGATACTAGCGGGTTATACAATGAGCAGTTCTTC. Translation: CSAVDTSGLYNEQFF.

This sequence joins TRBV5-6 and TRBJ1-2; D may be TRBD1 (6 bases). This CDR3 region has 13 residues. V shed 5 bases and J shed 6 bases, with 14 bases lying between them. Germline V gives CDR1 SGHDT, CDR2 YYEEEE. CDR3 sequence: CASSSGDFNGYTF. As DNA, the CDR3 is TGTGCCAGCAGTTCAGGGGATTTTAATGGCTACACCTTC.

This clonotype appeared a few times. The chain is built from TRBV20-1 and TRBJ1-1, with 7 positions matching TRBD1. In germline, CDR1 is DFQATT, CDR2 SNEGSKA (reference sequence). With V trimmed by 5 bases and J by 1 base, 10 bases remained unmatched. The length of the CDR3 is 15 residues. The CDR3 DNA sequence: TGCAGTGCTCCCCGGGACAGCGGCCGGAACACTGAAGCTTTCTTT. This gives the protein CSAPRDSGRNTEAFF.

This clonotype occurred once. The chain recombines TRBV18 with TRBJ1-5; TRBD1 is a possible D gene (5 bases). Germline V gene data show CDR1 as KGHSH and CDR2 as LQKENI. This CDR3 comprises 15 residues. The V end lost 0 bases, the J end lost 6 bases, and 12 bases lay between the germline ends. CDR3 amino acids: CASSPPSGFGQPQHF. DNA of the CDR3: TGTGCCAGCTCACCACCTTCAGGGTTCGGTCAGCCCCAGCATTTT.

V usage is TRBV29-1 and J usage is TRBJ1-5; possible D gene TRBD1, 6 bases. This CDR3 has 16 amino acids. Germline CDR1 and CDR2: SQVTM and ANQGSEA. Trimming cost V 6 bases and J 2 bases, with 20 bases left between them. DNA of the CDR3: TGCAGCGTCCTCCTAGGGAGGGGGATAGGCAATCAGCCCCAGCATTTT. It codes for CSVLLGRGIGNQPQHF.

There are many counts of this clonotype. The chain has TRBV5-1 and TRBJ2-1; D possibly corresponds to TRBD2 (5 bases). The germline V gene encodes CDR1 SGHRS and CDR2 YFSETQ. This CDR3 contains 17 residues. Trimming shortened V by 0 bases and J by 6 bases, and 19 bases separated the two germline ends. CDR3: CASSLGRGSDWGNEQFF. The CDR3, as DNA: TGCGCCAGCAGCTTGGGTCGGGGTAGTGATTGGGGCAATGAGCAGTTCTTC.